This T cell receptor (beta chain) was obtained from a study of T cells in Graves' hyperthyroidism and ophthalmopathy. RNA transcripts were the template for amplifying TCR beta CDR3 regions. A set of HTBI primers served as the primers for a first-round RT-PCR of the TCR CDR3. TCRdb processed the multiplex PCR reads anew with MiXCR; each CDR3 protein has one entry. Here the sample spans over 500,000 distinct CDR3 sequences, about 16% being singletons. Germline V gives CDR1 DFQATT, CDR2 SNEGSKA (reference sequence). The V gene end was trimmed by 6 bases and the J gene end by 0 bases; junction bases not matched to a gene: 12. CDR3 size: 17 residues. This clonotype was observed at least ten times.

The source of this sequence is a woman in her twenties or thirties with Graves' ophthalmopathy. Material: blood. The rearrangement uses TRBV20-1 and TRBJ2-2; 8 nucleotides agree with TRBD2. As DNA, the CDR3 is TGCAGTGCCGTAGCAGATACTAGCGGAACGAACACCGGGGAGCTGTTTTTT. Translated: CSAVADTSGTNTGELFF.